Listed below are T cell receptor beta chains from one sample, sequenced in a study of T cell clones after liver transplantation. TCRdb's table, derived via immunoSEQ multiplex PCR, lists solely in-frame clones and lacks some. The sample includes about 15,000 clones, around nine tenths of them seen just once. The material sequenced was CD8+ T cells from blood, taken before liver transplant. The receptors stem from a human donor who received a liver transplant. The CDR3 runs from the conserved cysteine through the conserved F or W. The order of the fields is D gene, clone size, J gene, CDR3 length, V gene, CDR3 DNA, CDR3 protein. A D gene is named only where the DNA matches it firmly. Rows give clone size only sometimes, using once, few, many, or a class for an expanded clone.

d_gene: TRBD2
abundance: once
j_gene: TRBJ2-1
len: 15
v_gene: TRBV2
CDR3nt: TGTGCCAGCAGTGGCGGGAGGGCCATTGAAAATGAGCAGTTCTTC
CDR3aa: CASSGGRAIENEQFF

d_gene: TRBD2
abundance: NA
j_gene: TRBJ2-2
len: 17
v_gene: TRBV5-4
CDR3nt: TGTGCCAGCACCATAGGGACTAGCGGGTCCAACACCGGGGAGCTGTTTTTT
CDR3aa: CASTIGTSGSNTGELFF

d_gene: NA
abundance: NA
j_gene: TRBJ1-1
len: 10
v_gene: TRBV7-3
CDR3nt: TGTGCCAGCAGCTTAACTGAAGCTTTCTTT
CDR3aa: CASSLTEAFF

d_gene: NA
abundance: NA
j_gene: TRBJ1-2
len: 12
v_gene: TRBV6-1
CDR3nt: TGTGCCAGCAGTCGGGCTAACTATGGCTACACCTTC
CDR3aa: CASSRANYGYTF

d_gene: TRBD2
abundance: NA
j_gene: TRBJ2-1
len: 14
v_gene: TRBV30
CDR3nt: TGTGCCTTAGGACTAGCTGACCGCTACAATGAGCAGTTCTTC
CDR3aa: CALGLADRYNEQFF

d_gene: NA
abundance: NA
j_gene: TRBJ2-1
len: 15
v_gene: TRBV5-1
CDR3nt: TGCGCCAGCAGCTTTAGGGGCCGGTTAGTCGATGAGCAGTTCTTC
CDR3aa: CASSFRGRLVDEQFF

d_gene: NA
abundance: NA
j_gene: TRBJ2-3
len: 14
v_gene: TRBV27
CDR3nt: TGTGCCAGCAGTCCAGACAGCTGGGTAGATACGCAGTATTTT
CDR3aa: CASSPDSWVDTQYF

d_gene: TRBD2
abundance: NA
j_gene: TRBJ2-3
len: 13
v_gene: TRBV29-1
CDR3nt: TGCAGCGTTGGTGGGGGGGTGAGGGATACGCAGTATTTT
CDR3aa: CSVGGGVRDTQYF

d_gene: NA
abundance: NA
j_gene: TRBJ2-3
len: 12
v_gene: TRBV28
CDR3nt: TGTGCCAGCAATCCCGTGGGCGGAACGCAGTATTTT
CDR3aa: CASNPVGGTQYF

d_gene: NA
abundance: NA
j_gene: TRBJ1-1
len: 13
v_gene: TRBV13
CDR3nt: TGTGCCAGCAGCTTGGGGGATGCCACTGAAGCTTTCTTT
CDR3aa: CASSLGDATEAFF

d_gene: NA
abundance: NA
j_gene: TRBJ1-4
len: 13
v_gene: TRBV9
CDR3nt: TGTGCCAGCAGGGGAAATCTGGAAGAAAAACTGTTTTTT
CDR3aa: CASRGNLEEKLFF

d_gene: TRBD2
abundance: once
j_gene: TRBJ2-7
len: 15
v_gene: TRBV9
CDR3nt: TGTGCCAGCAGCGTAGGACAGCCCGGGAGGGGCGAGCAGTACTTC
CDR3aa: CASSVGQPGRGEQYF

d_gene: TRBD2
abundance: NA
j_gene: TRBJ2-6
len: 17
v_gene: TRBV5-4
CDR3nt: TGTGCCAGCAGCTCGCCGACTAGCAGTCCTGGGGCCAACGTCCTGACTTTC
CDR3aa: CASSSPTSSPGANVLTF

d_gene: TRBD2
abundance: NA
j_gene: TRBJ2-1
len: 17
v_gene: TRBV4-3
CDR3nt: TGCGCCAGCAGCCAAGGACTAGCGGGAGGGTTCTACAATGAGCAGTTCTTC
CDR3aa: CASSQGLAGGFYNEQFF

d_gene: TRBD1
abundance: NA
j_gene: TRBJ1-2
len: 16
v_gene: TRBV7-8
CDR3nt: TGTGCCAGCAGCCCGACCGAACAGGGGGGACGCTATGGCTACACCTTC
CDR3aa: CASSPTEQGGRYGYTF

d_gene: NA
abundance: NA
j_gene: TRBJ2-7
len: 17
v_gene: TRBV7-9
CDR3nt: TGTGCCAGCAGTGACAGACTTTGGGGAGAGGTGGGTTACGAGCAGTACTTC
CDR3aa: CASSDRLWGEVGYEQYF

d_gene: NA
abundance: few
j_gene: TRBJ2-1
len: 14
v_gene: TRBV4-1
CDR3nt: TGCGCCAGCAGCCAAGGGACAAGGGCCGATGAGCAGTTCTTC
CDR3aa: CASSQGTRADEQFF

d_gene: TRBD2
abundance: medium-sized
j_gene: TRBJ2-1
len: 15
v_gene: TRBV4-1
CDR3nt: TGCGCCAGCAGCCAGGGACTAGCGGGAAGTTTTGAGCAGTTCTTC
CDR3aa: CASSQGLAGSFEQFF

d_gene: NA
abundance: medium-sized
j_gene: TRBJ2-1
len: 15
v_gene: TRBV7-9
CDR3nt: TGTGCCAGCGGCCCCGGGGGCGGGAACCTTATTGAGCAGTTCTTC
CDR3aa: CASGPGGGNLIEQFF

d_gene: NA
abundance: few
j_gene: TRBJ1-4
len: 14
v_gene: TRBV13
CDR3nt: TGTGCCAGCAGCTCGGCCCGAGATGGGGAAAAACTGTTTTTT
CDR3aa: CASSSARDGEKLFF

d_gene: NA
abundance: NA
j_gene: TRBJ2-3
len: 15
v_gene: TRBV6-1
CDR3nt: TGTGCCAGCAGTGGGTTTAACGGTAGCACAGATACGCAGTATTTT
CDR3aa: CASSGFNGSTDTQYF

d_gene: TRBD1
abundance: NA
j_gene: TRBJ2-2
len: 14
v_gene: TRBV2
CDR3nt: TGTGCCAGCAGGGACAGGGGCGGGCCCGGGGAGCTGTTTTTT
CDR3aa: CASRDRGGPGELFF

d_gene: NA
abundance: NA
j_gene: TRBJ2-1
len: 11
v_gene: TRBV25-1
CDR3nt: TGTGCCAGCAGTGAATCTAGCGACCAGTTCTTC
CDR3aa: CASSESSDQFF

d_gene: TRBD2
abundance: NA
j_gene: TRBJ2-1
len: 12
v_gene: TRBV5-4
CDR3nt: TGTGCCAGCAGCTGGGGACTAGATGAGCAGTTCTTC
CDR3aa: CASSWGLDEQFF

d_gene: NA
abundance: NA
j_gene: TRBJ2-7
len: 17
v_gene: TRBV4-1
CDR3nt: TGCGCCAGCAGCCAAGGGGGGGACAGACTGGGCCCTTACGAGCAGTACTTC
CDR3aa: CASSQGGDRLGPYEQYF

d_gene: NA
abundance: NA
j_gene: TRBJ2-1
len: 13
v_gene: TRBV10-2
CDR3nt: TGCGCCAGCAGGCGGGATGTGGCCAATGAGCAGTTCTTC
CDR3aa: CASRRDVANEQFF

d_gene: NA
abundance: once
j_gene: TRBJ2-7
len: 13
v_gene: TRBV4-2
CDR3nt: TGTGCCAGCAGCCAAGAACACTCTTACGAGCAGTACTTC
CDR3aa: CASSQEHSYEQYF

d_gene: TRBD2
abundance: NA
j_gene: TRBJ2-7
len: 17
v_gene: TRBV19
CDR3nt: TGTGCCAGTAGTTCACAACCAGCGGGAGAGGGAGGCTACGAGCAGTACTTC
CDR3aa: CASSSQPAGEGGYEQYF

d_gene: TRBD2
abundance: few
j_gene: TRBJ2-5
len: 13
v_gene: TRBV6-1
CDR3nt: TGTGCCGGATGGACGGGAGGGCCTGGAGGGGTGTACTTC
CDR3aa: CAGWTGGPGGVYF

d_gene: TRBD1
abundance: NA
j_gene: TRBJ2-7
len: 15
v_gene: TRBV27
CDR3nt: TGTGCCAGCAGTTGGGGACAGGGGGGGACCTACGAGCAGTACTTC
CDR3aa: CASSWGQGGTYEQYF

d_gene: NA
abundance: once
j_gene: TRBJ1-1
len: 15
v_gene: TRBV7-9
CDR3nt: TGTGCCAGCAGCTTTAGCGCAGGGAGTACCACTGAAGCTTTCTTT
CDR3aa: CASSFSAGSTTEAFF

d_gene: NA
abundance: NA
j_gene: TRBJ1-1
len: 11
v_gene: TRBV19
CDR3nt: TGTGCCAGTACGTGGTCCACTGAAGCTTTCTTT
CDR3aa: CASTWSTEAFF

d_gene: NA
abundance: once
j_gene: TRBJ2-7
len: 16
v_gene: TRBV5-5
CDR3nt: TGTGCCAGCAGCTTGGATAGCATTGTTCGGTCCTACGAGCAGTACTTC
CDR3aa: CASSLDSIVRSYEQYF

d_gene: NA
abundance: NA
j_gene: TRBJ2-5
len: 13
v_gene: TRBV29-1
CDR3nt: TGCAGCGTCCCAGGCGCTTTCCCGGAGACCCAGTACTTC
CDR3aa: CSVPGAFPETQYF

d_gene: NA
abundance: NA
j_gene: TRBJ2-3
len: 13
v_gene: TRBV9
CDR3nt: TGTGCCAGCAACGAGGGAGGCACAGATACGCAGTATTTT
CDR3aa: CASNEGGTDTQYF

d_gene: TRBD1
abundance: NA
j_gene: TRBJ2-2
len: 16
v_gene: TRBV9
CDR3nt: TGTGCCAGCAGCGTAGGGCCCAGGGGGTGGGCCGGGGAGCTGTTTTTT
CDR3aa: CASSVGPRGWAGELFF

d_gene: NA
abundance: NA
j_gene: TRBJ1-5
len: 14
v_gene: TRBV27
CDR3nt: TGTGCCAGCAGTTGGGGGGGATTGGGTCAGCCCCAGCATTTT
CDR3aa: CASSWGGLGQPQHF

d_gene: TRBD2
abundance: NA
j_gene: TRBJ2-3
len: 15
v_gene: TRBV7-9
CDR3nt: TGTGCCAGCAGCCAAGCGGGAGGGCCAGCAGATACGCAGTATTTT
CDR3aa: CASSQAGGPADTQYF

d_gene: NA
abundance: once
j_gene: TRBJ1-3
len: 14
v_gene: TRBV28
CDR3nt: TGTGCCAGCAGTTTCAGAGGAACTGGAAACACCATATATTTT
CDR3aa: CASSFRGTGNTIYF

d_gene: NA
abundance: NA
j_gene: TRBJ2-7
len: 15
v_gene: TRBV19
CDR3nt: TGTGCCAGTAGTCCGGGGCTTGGAGGATACTACGAGCAGTACTTC
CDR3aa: CASSPGLGGYYEQYF

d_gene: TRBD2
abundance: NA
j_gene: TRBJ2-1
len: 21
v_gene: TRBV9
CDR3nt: TGTGCCAGCAGCGCCGGGACTAGCGGGAGTGAGTTGCCACTAAAATACAATGAGCAGTTCTTC
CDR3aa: CASSAGTSGSELPLKYNEQFF

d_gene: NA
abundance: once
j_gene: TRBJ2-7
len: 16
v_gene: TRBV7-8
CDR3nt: TGTGCCAGCAGCTTCGGACTATCCTTTTTGGACCCCGAGCAGTACTTC
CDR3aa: CASSFGLSFLDPEQYF

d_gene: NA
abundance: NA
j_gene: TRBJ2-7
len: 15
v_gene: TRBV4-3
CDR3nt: TGCGCCAGCAGCCAGCATAGGGGTGTCACCTACGAGCAGTACTTC
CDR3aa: CASSQHRGVTYEQYF

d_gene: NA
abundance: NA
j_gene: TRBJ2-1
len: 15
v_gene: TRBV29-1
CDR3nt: TGCAGCGTCACTTCTAGCGTCAGCTCCTACAATGAGCAGTTCTTC
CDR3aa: CSVTSSVSSYNEQFF

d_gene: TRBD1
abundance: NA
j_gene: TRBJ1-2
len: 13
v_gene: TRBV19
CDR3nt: TGTGCCAGTAGTGCGGGACAGGGCGGGTACTACACCTTC
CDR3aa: CASSAGQGGYYTF

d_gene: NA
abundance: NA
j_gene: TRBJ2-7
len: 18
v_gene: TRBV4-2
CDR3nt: TGTGCCAGCAGCCAAGATCTTCGACTCGTCCCCGGGGCCTACGAGCAGTACTTC
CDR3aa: CASSQDLRLVPGAYEQYF

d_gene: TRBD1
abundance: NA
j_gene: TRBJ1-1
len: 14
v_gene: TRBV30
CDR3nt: TGTGCCTGGAGTTGGGGACAGTTGAACACTGAAGCTTTCTTT
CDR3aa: CAWSWGQLNTEAFF

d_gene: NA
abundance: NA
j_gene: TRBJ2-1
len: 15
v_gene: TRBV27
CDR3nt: TGTGCCAGCAGTCCAGCGGGTAGCTCCTACAATGAGCAGTTCTTC
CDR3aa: CASSPAGSSYNEQFF

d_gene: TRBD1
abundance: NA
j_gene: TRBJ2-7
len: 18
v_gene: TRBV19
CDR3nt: TGTGCCAGTAGTTCGCAGCCGGGACAGGGGAAGACAAGGTCCGAGCAGTACTTC
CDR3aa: CASSSQPGQGKTRSEQYF